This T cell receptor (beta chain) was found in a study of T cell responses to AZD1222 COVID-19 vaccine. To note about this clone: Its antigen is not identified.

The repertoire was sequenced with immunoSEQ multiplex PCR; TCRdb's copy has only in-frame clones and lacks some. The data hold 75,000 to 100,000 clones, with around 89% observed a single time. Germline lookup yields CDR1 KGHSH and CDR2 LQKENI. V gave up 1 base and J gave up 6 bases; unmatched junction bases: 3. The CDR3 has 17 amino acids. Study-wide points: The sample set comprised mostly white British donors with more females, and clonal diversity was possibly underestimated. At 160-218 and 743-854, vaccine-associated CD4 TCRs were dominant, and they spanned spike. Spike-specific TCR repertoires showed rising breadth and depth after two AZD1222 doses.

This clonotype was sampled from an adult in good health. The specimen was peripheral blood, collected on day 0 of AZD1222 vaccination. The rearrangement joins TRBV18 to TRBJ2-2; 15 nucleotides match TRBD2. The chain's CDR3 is CASSPQGLAGGPGELFF. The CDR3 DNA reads TGTGCCAGCTCACCACAGGGACTAGCGGGAGGACCCGGGGAGCTGTTTTTT.